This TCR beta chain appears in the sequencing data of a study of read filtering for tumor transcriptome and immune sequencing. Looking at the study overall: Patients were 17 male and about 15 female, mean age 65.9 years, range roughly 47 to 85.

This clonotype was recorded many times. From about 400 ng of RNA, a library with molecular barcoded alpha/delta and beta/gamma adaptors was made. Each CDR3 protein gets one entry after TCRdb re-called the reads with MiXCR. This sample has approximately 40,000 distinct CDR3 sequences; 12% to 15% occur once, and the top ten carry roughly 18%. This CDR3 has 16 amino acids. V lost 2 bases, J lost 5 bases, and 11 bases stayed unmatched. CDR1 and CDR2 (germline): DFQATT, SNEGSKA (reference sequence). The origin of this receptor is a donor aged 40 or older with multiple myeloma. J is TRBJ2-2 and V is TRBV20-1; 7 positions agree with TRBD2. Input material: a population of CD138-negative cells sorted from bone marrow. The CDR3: CSARHKSGARTGELFF. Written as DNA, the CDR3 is TGCAGTGCTAGACATAAAAGCGGGGCGCGAACCGGGGAGCTGTTTTTT.